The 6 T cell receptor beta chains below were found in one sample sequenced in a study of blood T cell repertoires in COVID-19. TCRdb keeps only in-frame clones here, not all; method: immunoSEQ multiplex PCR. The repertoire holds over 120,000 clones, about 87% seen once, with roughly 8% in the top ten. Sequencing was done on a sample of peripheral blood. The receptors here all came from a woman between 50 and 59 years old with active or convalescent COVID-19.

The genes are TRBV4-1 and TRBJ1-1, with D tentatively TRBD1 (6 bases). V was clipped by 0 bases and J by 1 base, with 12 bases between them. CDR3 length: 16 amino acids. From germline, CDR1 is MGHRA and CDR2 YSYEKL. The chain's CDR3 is CASSQDPGQWNTEAFF. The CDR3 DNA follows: TGCGCCAGCAGCCAAGACCCGGGACAATGGAACACTGAAGCTTTCTTT.

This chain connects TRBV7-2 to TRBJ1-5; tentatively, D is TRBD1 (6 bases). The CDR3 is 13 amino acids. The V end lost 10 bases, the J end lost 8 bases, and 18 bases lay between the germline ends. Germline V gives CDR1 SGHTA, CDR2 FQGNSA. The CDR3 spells CATGLGHGEPQHF. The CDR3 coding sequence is TGTGCCACAGGGCTGGGACACGGCGAGCCCCAGCATTTT.

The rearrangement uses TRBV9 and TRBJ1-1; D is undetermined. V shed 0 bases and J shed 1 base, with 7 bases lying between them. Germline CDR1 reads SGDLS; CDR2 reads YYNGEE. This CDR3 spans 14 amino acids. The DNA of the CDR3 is TGTGCCAGCAGCGTAGAACAGTCGAACACTGAAGCTTTCTTT. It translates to CASSVEQSNTEAFF.

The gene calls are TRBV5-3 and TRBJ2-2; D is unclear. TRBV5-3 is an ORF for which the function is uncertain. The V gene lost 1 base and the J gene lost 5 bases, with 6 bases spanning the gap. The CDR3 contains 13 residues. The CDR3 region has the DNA TGTGCCAGAAGCTTGAGGCGGACCGGGGAGCTGTTTTTT. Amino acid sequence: CARSLRRTGELFF.

Here the CDR3 reads CASSAAGYTGELFF. Written as DNA, the CDR3 is TGTGCCAGTAGTGCCGCAGGGTACACCGGGGAGCTGTTTTTT. The chain employs TRBV19 and TRBJ2-2; D is perhaps TRBD1 (5 bases). CDR1 and CDR2 (germline): LNHDA, SQIVND (reference sequence). CDR3 length: 14 amino acids. V lost 5 bases and J lost 3, with 10 bases in between.

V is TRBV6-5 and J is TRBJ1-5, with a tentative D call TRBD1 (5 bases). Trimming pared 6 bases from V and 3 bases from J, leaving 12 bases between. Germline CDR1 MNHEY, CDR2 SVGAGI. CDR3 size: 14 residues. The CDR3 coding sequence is TGTGCCAGCAGCCGGGGGAGGGACAATCAGCCCCAGCATTTT. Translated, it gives CASSRGRDNQPQHF.